Following are 3 T cell receptor beta chains from one sample sequenced in a study of T cell responses to AZD1222 COVID-19 vaccine. Measured with immunoSEQ multiplex PCR; TCRdb has only the in-frame clones, and not every one. This table has 110,000 or so clones, more than 70% appearing once. The sequences come from peripheral blood, collected 28 days after the second AZD1222 dose. These receptors originate from an adult who received the AZD1222 COVID-19 vaccine.

In nucleotides, the CDR3 is TGTGCCAGCAGTTTTACCCCATGGTGGGAGACCCAGTACTTC. Amino acid sequence: CASSFTPWWETQYF. The J gene is TRBJ2-5, the V gene TRBV28; D gene unclear. Trimming took off 3 bases at V and 5 bases at J, with 13 bases between the two ends. CDR1 is MDHEN and CDR2 is SYDVKM in the germline V gene. The CDR3 is 14 amino acids.

The chain recombines TRBV19 with TRBJ1-2; 7 bases map to TRBD1. Looked up from germline, CDR1 is LNHDA and CDR2 is SQIVND (reference sequence). This CDR3 region has 14 residues. J was trimmed by 0 bases and V by 4 bases; bases with no gene match: 2. CDR3 nucleotides: TGTGCCAGTAGTACCGGACAGGCTAACTATGGCTACACCTTC. The encoded protein is CASSTGQANYGYTF.

The rearrangement uses TRBV6-6 and TRBJ2-5; D is tentatively TRBD1 or TRBD2 (5 bases each). The CDR3 loop spans 17 amino acids. V was pared by 5 bases and J by 5 bases, with 24 bases between. Germline V gene sequence: CDR1 MNHNY, CDR2 SVGAGI (reference sequence). The CDR3 DNA sequence: TGTGCCAGCAGTCCTGGGGGTCTGGACCAGTTGATCGAGACCCAGTACTTC. Protein: CASSPGGLDQLIETQYF.